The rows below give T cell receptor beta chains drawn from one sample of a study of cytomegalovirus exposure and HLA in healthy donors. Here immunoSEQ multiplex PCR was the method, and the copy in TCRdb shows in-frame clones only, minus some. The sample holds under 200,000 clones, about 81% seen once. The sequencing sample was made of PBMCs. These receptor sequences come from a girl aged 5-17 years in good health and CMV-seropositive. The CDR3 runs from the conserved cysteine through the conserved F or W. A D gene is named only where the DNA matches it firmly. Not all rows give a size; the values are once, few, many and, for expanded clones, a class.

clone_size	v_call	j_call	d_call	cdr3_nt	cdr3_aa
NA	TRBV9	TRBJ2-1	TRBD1	TGTGCCAGCAGCGCCTCTGGACAGGGGGTTGTTGAGCAGTTCTTC	CASSASGQGVVEQFF
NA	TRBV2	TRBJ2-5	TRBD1	TGTGCCAGCAGTTCACAGGGGGCGTCTTCTGAGACCCAGTACTTC	CASSSQGASSETQYF
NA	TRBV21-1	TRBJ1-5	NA	TGTGCCAGCAGCACAGGGGAGCATCATAGCAATCAGCCCCAGCATTTT	CASSTGEHHSNQPQHF
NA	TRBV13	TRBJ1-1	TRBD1	TGTGCCAGCAGCCGTGGACAGGGTGAAGCTTTCTTT	CASSRGQGEAFF
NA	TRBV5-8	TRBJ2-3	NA	TGTGCCAGCAGCTTGGCTAGCGTAAGCACAGATACGCAGTATTTT	CASSLASVSTDTQYF
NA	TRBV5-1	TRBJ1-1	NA	TGCGCCAGCAGCTTGGAGTCAGGGTACACTGAAGCTTTCTTT	CASSLESGYTEAFF
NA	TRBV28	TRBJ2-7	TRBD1	TGTGCCAGCAGTATCGGGACAGAACCCTACGAGCAGTACTTC	CASSIGTEPYEQYF
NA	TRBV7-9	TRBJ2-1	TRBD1	TGTGCCAGCAGCGGGGTAACAGGGGTTAGATCCTACAATGAGCAGTTCTTC	CASSGVTGVRSYNEQFF
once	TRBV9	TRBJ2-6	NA	TGTGCCAGCAGCGTAGTGGCCGCGGGCGGGGCCAACGTCCTGACTTTC	CASSVVAAGGANVLTF
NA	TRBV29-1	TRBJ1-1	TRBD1	TGCAGCGTTAAAGGCGCCAGGGGGCTGAACACTGAAGCTTTCTTT	CSVKGARGLNTEAFF
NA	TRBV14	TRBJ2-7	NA	TGTGCCAGCAGCCTCGGGGGTGGGGCTTACGAGCAGTACTTC	CASSLGGGAYEQYF
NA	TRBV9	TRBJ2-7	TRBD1	TGTGCCAGCAGCGAGGGGGACAGCGCCTACGAGCAGTACTTC	CASSEGDSAYEQYF
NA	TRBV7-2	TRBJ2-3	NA	TGTGCCAGCAGCCTAGGACTGACAGATACGCAGTATTTT	CASSLGLTDTQYF
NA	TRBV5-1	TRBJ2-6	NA	TGCGCCAGCAGCTTGGCCGGAGATTCTGGGGCCAACGTCCTGACTTTC	CASSLAGDSGANVLTF
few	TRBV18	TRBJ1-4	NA	TGTGCCAGCTCCCGGGGAATAAATGAAAAACTGTTTTTT	CASSRGINEKLFF
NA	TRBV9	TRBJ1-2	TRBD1	TGTGCCAGCAGCGTAGCTGTGAGGGGGCATGGCTACACCTTC	CASSVAVRGHGYTF
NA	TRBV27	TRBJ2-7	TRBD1	TGTGCCAGCAATTCGGGACAGGGCCTCTACGAGCAGTACTTC	CASNSGQGLYEQYF
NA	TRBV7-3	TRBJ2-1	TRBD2	TGTGCCAGCAGCTTAGCCGTCAGCGGGGGGGGAAACAATGAGCAGTTCTTC	CASSLAVSGGGNNEQFF
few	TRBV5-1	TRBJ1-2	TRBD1	TGCGCCAGCAGCCCCTCAGGGGGTCCCGGCTACACCTTC	CASSPSGGPGYTF
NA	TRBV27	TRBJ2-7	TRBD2	TGTGCCAGCGGTAAGCGGGAGGCCTACGAGCAGTACTTC	CASGKREAYEQYF
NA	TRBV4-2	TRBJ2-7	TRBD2	TGTGCCAGCAGCCAAGATGCGTCGGGAGGGTTATTTTACGAGCAGTACTTC	CASSQDASGGLFYEQYF
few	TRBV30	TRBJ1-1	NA	TGTGCCTGGAGCAAAGGACAGACGAACACTGAAGCTTTCTTT	CAWSKGQTNTEAFF
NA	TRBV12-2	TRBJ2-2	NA	TGTGCAAGTCGCCATCAGCGGGAGACCGGGGAGCTGTTTTTT	CASRHQRETGELFF
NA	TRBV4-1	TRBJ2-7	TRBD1	TGCGCCAGCAGCCAAGATCGAATAAAGGCGCAGGGGGATTCTTACGAGCAGTACTTC	CASSQDRIKAQGDSYEQYF
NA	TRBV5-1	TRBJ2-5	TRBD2	TGCGCCAGCAGCTTGGTGTCGGGGGGGTTCCAAGAGACCCAGTACTTC	CASSLVSGGFQETQYF
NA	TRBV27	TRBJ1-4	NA	TGTGCCAGCAGGAGTAATGAAAAACTGTTTTTT	CASRSNEKLFF
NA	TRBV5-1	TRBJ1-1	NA	TGCGCCAGCAGCCTCCCAGAGAACACTGAAGCTTTCTTT	CASSLPENTEAFF
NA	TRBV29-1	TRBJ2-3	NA	TGCAGCGTTGAACAAAACCGCCAGGATACGCAGTATTTT	CSVEQNRQDTQYF
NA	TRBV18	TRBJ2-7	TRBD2	TGTGCCAGCTCGCTATCGACTAGCGGTTACGAGCAGTACTTC	CASSLSTSGYEQYF
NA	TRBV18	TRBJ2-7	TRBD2	TGTGCCAGCTCACCACCGACTAGCGGGAGGGGTTACGAGCAGTACTTC	CASSPPTSGRGYEQYF
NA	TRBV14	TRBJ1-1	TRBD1	TGTGCCAGCAGCCAAAAATTCGGGACAGCGAACACTGAAGCTTTCTTT	CASSQKFGTANTEAFF
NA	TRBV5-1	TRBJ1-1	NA	TGCGCCAGCAGCTCCGACCCGGGCACTGAAGCTTTCTTT	CASSSDPGTEAFF
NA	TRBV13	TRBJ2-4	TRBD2	TGTGCCAGCAGCCCCCTCCGGGGCACTAGCGGGGGGGATCTAGCCAAAAACATTCAGTACTTC	CASSPLRGTSGGDLAKNIQYF
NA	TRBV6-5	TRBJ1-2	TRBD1	TGTGCCAGCAGTTACTCTCCCGGGACAGCGGACTATGGCTACACCTTC	CASSYSPGTADYGYTF
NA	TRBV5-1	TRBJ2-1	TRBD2	TGCGCCAGCCGGGAGGTGAACTACAATGAGCAGTTCTTC	CASREVNYNEQFF
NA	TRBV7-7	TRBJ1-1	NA	TGTGCTAGCAGCTGGTCCAGGGCCGACTGTGCTTTCTTT	CASSWSRADCAFF
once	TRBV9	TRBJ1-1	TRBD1	TGTGCCAGCAGCGTAGCTCAGGGGGCGAACACTGAAGCTTTCTTT	CASSVAQGANTEAFF
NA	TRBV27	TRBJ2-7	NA	TGTGCCAGCAGTTTTCGTGGCCCTGACTTCTCCTACGAGCAGTACTTC	CASSFRGPDFSYEQYF
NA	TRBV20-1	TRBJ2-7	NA	TGCAGCTGGGACTTACCCTACGAGCAGTACTTC	CSWDLPYEQYF
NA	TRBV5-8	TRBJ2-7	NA	TGTGCCAGCAGCTTGGGCCAGGGGTCGGGGGAGCAGTACTTC	CASSLGQGSGEQYF
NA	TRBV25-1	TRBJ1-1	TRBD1	TGTGCCAGCAGTGAAATCGGGACAGGGGGTACTGAAGCTTTCTTT	CASSEIGTGGTEAFF
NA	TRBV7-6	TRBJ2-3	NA	TGTGCCAGCAGTTCCACTCCGCTGCGGGTAGATACGCAGTATTTT	CASSSTPLRVDTQYF
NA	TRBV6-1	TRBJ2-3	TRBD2	TGTGCCAGCAGTGGGTTAGCGGGGAGCCCAGATACGCAGTATTTT	CASSGLAGSPDTQYF
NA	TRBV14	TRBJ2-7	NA	TGTGCCAGCAGCCCCACAGGAGGGTCACGAGGCGAGCAGTACTTC	CASSPTGGSRGEQYF
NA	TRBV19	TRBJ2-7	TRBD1	TGTGCCAGTAGTATCCGGGACAGTACCTACGAGCAGTACTTC	CASSIRDSTYEQYF
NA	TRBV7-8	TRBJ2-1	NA	TGTGCCAGCAGCCAGGCCCATGAGCAGTTCTTC	CASSQAHEQFF
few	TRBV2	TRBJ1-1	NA	TGTGCCAGCACAAGACAGTTGGGGACTGAAGCTTTCTTT	CASTRQLGTEAFF
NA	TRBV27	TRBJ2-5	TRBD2	TGTGCCAGCAGTTGGGCGCGGGGGGGCCGAGAGACCCAGTACTTC	CASSWARGGRETQYF
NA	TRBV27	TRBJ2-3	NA	TGTGCCAGCAGAACTTCTAGCACAGATACGCAGTATTTT	CASRTSSTDTQYF